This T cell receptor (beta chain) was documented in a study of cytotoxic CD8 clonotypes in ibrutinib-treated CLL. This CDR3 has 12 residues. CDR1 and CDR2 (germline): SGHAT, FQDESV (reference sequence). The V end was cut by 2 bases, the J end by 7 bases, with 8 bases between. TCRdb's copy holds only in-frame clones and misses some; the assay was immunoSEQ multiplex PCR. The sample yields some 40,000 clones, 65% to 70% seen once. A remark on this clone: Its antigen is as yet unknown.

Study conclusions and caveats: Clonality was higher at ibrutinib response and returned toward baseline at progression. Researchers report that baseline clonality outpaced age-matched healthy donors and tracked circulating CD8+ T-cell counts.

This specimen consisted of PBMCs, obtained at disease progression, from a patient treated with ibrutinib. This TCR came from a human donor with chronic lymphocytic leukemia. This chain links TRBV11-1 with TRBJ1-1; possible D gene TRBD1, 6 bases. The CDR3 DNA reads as TGTGCCAGCAGCTTAAGGGGGATTGAAGCTTTCTTT. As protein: CASSLRGIEAFF.